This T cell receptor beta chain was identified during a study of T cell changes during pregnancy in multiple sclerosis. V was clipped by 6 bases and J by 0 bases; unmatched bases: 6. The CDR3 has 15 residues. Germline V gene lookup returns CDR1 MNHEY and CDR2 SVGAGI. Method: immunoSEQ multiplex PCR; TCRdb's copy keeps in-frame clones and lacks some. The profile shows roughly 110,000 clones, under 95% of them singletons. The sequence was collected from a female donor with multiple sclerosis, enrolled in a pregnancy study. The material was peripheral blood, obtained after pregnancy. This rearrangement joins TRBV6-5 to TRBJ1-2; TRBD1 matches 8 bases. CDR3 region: CASSVRRGPNYGYTF. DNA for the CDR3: TGTGCCAGCAGCGTACGCAGGGGGCCTAACTATGGCTACACCTTC.